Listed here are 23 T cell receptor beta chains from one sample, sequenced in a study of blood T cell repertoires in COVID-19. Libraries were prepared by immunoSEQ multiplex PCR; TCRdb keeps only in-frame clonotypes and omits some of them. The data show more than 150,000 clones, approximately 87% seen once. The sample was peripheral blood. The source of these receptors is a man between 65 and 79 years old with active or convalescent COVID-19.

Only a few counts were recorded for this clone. This CDR3 is CASRRPGLAVSGANVLTF. The CDR3 DNA sequence: TGTGCCAGCAGGCGCCCGGGACTAGCGGTCTCTGGGGCCAACGTCCTGACTTTC. V is TRBV7-8 and J is TRBJ2-6; 11 nucleotides line up with TRBD2. Germline values: CDR1 SGHVS, CDR2 FQNEAQ. Trimming removed 6 bases from V and 0 bases from J; junction bases left unmatched: 7. This CDR3 spans 18 amino acids.

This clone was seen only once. The CDR3 protein is CASSAQRMGQGNTEAFF. CDR3 sequence (DNA): TGTGCCAGCAGTGCTCAACGTATGGGGCAGGGAAACACTGAAGCTTTCTTT. The genes are TRBV27 and TRBJ1-1; possible D gene TRBD1, 5 bases. This CDR3 comprises 17 residues. V dropped 5 bases and J dropped 2 bases, with 21 bases sitting between them. Germline assignment: CDR1 MNHEY and CDR2 SMNVEV (reference sequence).

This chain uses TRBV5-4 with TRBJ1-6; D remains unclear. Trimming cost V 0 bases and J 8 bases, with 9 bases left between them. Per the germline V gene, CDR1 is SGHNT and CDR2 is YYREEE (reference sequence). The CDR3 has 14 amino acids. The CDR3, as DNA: TGTGCCAGCAGCTTGGGGCGGTCCGATTCACCCCTCCACTTT. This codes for CASSLGRSDSPLHF.

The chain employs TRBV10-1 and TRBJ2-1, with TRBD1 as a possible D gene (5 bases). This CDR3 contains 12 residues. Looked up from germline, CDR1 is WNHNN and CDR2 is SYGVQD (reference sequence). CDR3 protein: CASGAAYNEQFF. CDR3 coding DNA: TGCGCGAGTGGGGCTGCCTACAATGAGCAGTTCTTC.

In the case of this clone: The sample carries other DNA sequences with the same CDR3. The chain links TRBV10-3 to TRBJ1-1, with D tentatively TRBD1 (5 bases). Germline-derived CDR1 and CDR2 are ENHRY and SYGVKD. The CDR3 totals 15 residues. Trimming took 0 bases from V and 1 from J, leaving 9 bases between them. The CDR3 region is CAISESGQGNTEAFF. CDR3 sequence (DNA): TGTGCCATCAGTGAGTCGGGGCAGGGGAACACTGAAGCTTTCTTT.

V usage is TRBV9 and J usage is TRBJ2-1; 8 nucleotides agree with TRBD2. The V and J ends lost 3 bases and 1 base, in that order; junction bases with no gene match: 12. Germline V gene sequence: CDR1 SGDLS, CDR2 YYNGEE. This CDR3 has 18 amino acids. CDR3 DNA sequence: TGTGCCAGCAGCGAGGGTTATAGCGCGGGAGGTTCCTACAATGAGCAGTTCTTC. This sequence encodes CASSEGYSAGGSYNEQFF.

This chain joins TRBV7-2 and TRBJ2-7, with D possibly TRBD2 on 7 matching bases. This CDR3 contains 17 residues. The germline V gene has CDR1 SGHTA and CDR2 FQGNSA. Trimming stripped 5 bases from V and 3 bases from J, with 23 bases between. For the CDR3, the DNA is TGTGCCAGCAGCCCCCGGAAGGGGGGGGGAGTCTTCTACGAGCAGTACTTC. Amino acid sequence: CASSPRKGGGVFYEQYF.

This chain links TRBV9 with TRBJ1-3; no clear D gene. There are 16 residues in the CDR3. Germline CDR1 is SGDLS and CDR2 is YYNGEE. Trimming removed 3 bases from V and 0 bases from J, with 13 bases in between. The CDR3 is CASSELWTGSGNTIYF. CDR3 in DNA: TGTGCCAGCAGCGAACTATGGACTGGCTCTGGAAACACCATATATTTT.

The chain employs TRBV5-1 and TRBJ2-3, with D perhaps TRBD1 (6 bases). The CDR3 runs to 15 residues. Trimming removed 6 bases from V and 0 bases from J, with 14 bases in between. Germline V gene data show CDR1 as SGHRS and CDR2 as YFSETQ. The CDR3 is CASNRQAYSTDTQYF. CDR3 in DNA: TGCGCCAGCAACAGACAGGCCTATAGCACAGATACGCAGTATTTT.

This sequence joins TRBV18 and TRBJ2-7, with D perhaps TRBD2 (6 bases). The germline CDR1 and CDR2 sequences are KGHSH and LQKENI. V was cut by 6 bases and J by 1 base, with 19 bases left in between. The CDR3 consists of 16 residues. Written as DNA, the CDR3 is TGTGCCAGCTCCCCCGCCGCGGGATGGATGTCCTACGAGCAGTACTTC. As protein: CASSPAAGWMSYEQYF.

The CDR3 here is CAISAGQENWYGYTF. The CDR3 DNA sequence: TGTGCCATCAGTGCGGGACAGGAGAATTGGTATGGCTACACCTTC. The chain has TRBV10-3 and TRBJ1-2; TRBD1 matches 8 bases. This CDR3 spans 15 amino acids. Germline lookup yields CDR1 ENHRY and CDR2 SYGVKD. V lost 4 bases to trimming and J lost 5 bases; unmatched junction nucleotides: 9.

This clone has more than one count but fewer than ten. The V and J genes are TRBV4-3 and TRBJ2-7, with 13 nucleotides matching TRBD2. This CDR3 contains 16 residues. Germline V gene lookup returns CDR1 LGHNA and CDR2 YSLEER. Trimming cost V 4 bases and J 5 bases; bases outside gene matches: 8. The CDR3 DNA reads TGCGCCAGCAGCCTCGGGACTAGCGGGGCCTTCCACGAGCAGTACTTC. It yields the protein CASSLGTSGAFHEQYF.

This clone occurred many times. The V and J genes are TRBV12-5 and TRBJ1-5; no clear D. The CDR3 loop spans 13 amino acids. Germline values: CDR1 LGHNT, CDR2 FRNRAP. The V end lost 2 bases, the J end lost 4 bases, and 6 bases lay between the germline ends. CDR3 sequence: CASGLSKNQPQHF. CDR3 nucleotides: TGTGCTAGTGGTTTGAGCAAGAATCAGCCCCAGCATTTT. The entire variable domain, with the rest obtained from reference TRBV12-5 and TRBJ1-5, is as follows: DARVTQTPRHKVTEMGQEVTMRCQPILGHNTVFWYRQTMMQGLELLAYFRNRAPLDDSGMPKDRFSAEMPDATLATLKIQPSEPRDSAVYFCASGLSKNQPQHFGDGTRLSIL.

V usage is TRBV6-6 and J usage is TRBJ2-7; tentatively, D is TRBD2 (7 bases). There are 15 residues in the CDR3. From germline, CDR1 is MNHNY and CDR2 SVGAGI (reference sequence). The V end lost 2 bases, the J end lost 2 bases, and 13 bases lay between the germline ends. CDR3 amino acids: CASSYGGARTYEQYF. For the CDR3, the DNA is TGTGCCAGCAGTTACGGGGGGGCCAGGACCTACGAGCAGTACTTC.

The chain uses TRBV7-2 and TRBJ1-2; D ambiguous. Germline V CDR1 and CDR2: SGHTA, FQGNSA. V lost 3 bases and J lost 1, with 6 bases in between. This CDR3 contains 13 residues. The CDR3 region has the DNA TGTGCCAGCAGCTTGGAGGTTAACTATGGCTACACCTTC. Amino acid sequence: CASSLEVNYGYTF.

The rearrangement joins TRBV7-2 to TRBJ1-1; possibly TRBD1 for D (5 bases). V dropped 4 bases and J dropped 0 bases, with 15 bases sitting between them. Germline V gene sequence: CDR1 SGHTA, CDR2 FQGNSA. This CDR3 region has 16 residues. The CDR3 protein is CASSSQAITVNTEAFF. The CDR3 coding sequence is TGTGCCAGCAGCTCACAGGCAATTACAGTGAACACTGAAGCTTTCTTT.

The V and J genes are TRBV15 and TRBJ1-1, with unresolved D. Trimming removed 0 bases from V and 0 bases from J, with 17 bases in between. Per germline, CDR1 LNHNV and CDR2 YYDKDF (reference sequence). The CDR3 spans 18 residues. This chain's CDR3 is CATSRDPDGRVMNTEAFF. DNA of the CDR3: TGTGCCACCAGCAGAGATCCCGACGGGAGGGTCATGAACACTGAAGCTTTCTTT.

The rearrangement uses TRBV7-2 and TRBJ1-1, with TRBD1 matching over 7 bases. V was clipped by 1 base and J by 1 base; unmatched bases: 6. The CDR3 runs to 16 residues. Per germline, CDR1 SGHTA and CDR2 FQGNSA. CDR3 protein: CASSLEGAGWNTEAFF. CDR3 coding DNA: TGTGCCAGCAGCTTAGAGGGGGCGGGTTGGAACACTGAAGCTTTCTTT.

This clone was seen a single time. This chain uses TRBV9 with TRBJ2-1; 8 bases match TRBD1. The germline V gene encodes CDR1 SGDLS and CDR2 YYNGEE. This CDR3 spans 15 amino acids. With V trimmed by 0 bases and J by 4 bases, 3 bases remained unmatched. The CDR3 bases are TGTGCCAGCAGCGTAGGTAGACAGGGGTACAATGAGCAGTTCTTC. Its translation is CASSVGRQGYNEQFF.

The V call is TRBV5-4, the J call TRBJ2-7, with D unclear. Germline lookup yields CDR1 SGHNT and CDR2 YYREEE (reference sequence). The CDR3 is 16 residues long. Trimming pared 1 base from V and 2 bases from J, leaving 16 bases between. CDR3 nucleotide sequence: TGTGCCAGCAGCTTGTTGGGTAGCAACCAAACCTACGAGCAGTACTTC. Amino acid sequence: CASSLLGSNQTYEQYF.

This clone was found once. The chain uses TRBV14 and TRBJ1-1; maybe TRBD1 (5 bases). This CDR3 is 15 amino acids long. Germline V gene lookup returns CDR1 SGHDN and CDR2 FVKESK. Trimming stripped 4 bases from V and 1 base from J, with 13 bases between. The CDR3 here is CASSPLVGGNTEAFF. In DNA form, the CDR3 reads TGTGCCAGCAGCCCCCTGGTGGGGGGGAACACTGAAGCTTTCTTT.

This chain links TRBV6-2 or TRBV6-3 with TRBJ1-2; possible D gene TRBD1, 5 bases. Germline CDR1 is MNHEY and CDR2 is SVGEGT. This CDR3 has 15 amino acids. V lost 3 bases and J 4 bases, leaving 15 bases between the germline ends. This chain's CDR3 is CASSYSTGPLYGYTF. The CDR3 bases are TGTGCCAGCAGTTATTCCACAGGTCCGCTCTATGGCTACACCTTC.

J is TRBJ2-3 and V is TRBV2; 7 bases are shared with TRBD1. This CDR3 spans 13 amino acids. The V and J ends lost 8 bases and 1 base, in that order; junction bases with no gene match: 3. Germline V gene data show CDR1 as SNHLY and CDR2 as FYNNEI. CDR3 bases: TGTGCCAGCGCCGGACAGGGCACAGATACGCAGTATTTT. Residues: CASAGQGTDTQYF.